These 24 T cell receptor beta chains share one sample of origin, sequenced in a study of cytomegalovirus exposure and HLA in healthy donors. The study ran its PCR with 60 Vbeta and 13 Jbeta primers. Profiled with immunoSEQ multiplex PCR; TCRdb holds only in-frame clones, not every one. The sample includes roughly 110,000 clones, over 70% of them seen just once. The sample comprised PBMCs. The receptors stem from a man under 40 in good health and CMV-seronegative.

The chain is built from TRBV7-2 and TRBJ2-7, with 9 bases lining up with TRBD2. Germline lookup yields CDR1 SGHTA and CDR2 FQGNSA. Unmatched junction bases numbered 9, after V lost 1 base and J lost 2 bases. The CDR3 totals 17 residues. CDR3 protein: CASSLGGRAYMAYEQYF. DNA for the CDR3: TGTGCCAGCAGCTTAGGCGGGAGGGCCTATATGGCCTACGAGCAGTACTTC.

The chain is built from TRBV28 and TRBJ2-5, with TRBD2 matching 10 bases. Trimming took 6 bases from V and 5 from J; bases not matched to a gene: 9. CDR3 size: 15 residues. Per germline, CDR1 MDHEN and CDR2 SYDVKM. The CDR3 loop is CASSPGTSVPETQYF. In DNA form, the CDR3 reads TGTGCCAGCAGCCCCGGGACTAGCGTTCCGGAGACCCAGTACTTC.

The V gene is TRBV25-1, the J gene TRBJ1-6; tentative D call: TRBD1 (6 bases). The ends were cut back, 8 bases at V and 7 bases at J, with 18 bases in the middle. Per the germline V gene, CDR1 is MGHDK and CDR2 is SYGVNS. There are 15 residues in the CDR3. The CDR3 loop reads CASGTLWTANSPLHF. DNA of the CDR3: TGTGCCAGCGGTACATTATGGACAGCCAATTCACCCCTCCACTTT.

J is TRBJ2-6 and V is TRBV4-1; possibly TRBD1 for D (5 bases). CDR1 is MGHRA and CDR2 is YSYEKL in the germline V gene. This CDR3 is 17 amino acids long. Trimming removed 0 bases from V and 1 base from J, with 10 bases in between. DNA of the CDR3: TGCGCCAGCAGCCAAGATCAGGACAAGTCTGGGGCCAACGTCCTGACTTTC. Encoded protein: CASSQDQDKSGANVLTF.

There are a few counts of this clone. The chain carries TRBV29-1 and TRBJ1-2, with 7 bases fitting TRBD1. Germline V gives CDR1 SQVTM, CDR2 ANQGSEA. The CDR3 runs to 12 residues. V lost 1 base, J lost 8 bases, and 4 bases stayed unmatched. This CDR3 reads CSVEGQGGGYTF. The CDR3 nucleotides are TGCAGCGTTGAAGGGCAGGGGGGCGGCTACACCTTC.

The chain employs TRBV5-1 and TRBJ2-1; 8 bases map to TRBD2. The CDR3 runs 16 residues. Germline CDR1 reads SGHRS; CDR2 reads YFSETQ. Unmatched junction bases numbered 10, after V lost 4 bases and J lost 4 bases. For the CDR3, the DNA is TGCGCCAGCAGCCGGGCGGGGGGAATCGAATACAATGAGCAGTTCTTC. Its translation: CASSRAGGIEYNEQFF.

The V gene is TRBV19, the J gene TRBJ2-2; TRBD2 matches at 8 bases. Germline V gives CDR1 LNHDA, CDR2 SQIVND (reference sequence). The CDR3 is 16 residues long. J was trimmed by 6 bases and V by 6 bases; bases with no gene match: 12. CDR3 protein: CASSVSGGGRPGELFF. For the CDR3, the DNA is TGTGCCAGTAGCGTCTCCGGGGGGGGTAGGCCCGGGGAGCTGTTTTTT.

The V and J genes are TRBV7-9 and TRBJ2-1; 9 bases match TRBD2. Germline assignment: CDR1 SEHNR and CDR2 FQNEAQ (reference sequence). This CDR3 region has 17 residues. Trimming cost V 5 bases and J 8 bases; bases outside gene matches: 16. CDR3 sequence reads: CASSTSGGSGGRDEQFF. The CDR3 DNA sequence: TGTGCCAGCAGCACAAGTGGGGGGAGCGGGGGGAGGGATGAGCAGTTCTTC.

This clone showed up just once. V and J are TRBV5-1 and TRBJ1-5, with D possibly TRBD1 on 6 matching bases. Trimming took 3 bases from V and 5 from J, leaving 18 bases between them. Per germline, CDR1 SGHRS and CDR2 YFSETQ. CDR3 size: 16 residues. The CDR3 here is CASSWGIMGADQPQHF. Here the CDR3 DNA reads TGCGCCAGCAGCTGGGGGATAATGGGGGCTGATCAGCCCCAGCATTTT. The complete variable domain, with remaining parts taken from reference TRBV5-1 and TRBJ1-5, reads KAGVTQTPRYLIKTRGQQVTLSCSPISGHRSVSWYQQTPGQGLQFLFEYFSETQRNKGNFPGRFSGRQFSNSRSEMNVSTLELGDSALYLCASSWGIMGADQPQHFGDGTRLSIL.

This clone was seen once. The chain employs TRBV6-4 and TRBJ2-7; the match to TRBD1 covers 7 bases. V gave up 10 bases and J gave up 9 bases; unmatched junction bases: 21. This CDR3 is 15 amino acids long. CDR1 and CDR2 from the germline V gene are MRHNA and SNTAGT. The CDR3 sequence: CATVGPSRGSRAQYF. The DNA of the CDR3 is TGTGCCACCGTGGGCCCAAGCAGGGGGTCTAGAGCGCAGTACTTC.

The chain recombines TRBV5-1 with TRBJ1-1, with 7 bases that match TRBD1. V was clipped by 4 bases and J by 5 bases; unmatched bases: 5. The germline V gene encodes CDR1 SGHRS and CDR2 YFSETQ. The CDR3 length is 13 residues. The CDR3 is CASSQTGETEAFF. Here the CDR3 DNA reads TGCGCCAGCAGCCAAACAGGGGAAACTGAAGCTTTCTTT.

The V call is TRBV5-6, the J call TRBJ2-7; weak D call: TRBD2 (7 bases). This CDR3 spans 12 amino acids. Trimming took 5 bases from V and 7 from J, leaving 13 bases between them. From germline, CDR1 is SGHDT and CDR2 YYEEEE. CDR3 region: CASRGGPGEQYF. CDR3 nucleotide sequence: TGTGCCAGCAGGGGGGGGCCGGGGGAGCAGTACTTC.

The DNA for the CDR3 is TGTGCCAGCAGACCGGAGTTTTCCGAGACCCAGTACTTC. The encoded protein is CASRPEFSETQYF. The chain has TRBV7-9 and TRBJ2-5; no definite D call. The CDR3 spans 13 residues. Per germline, CDR1 SEHNR and CDR2 FQNEAQ (reference sequence). V lost 6 bases and J lost 5, with 13 bases in between.

This sequence joins TRBV2 and TRBJ2-7; D is unresolved. The CDR3 runs 13 residues. V lost 7 bases and J 5 bases, leaving 15 bases between the germline ends. Germline-derived CDR1 and CDR2 are SNHLY and FYNNEI. CDR3 sequence reads: CASIETEIHEQYF. The CDR3 nucleotides are TGTGCCAGCATAGAGACTGAGATCCACGAGCAGTACTTC.

The rearrangement joins TRBV28 to TRBJ1-1; no reliable D call. The CDR3 runs 14 residues. Trimming removed 7 bases from V and 6 bases from J, with 18 bases in between. Germline CDR1 is MDHEN and CDR2 is SYDVKM. CDR3 amino acids: CASTSSSRGAEAFF. In nucleotides, the CDR3 is TGTGCCAGCACATCATCCTCCCGCGGAGCTGAAGCTTTCTTT.

The rearrangement uses TRBV7-6 and TRBJ2-7; the match to TRBD2 covers 14 bases. The CDR3 loop spans 18 amino acids. V was clipped by 5 bases and J by 3 bases; unmatched bases: 12. Germline V CDR1 and CDR2: SGHVS, FNYEAQ. CDR3 amino acids: CASSHRLAGGPVVYEQYF. The CDR3 DNA reads as TGTGCCAGCAGCCATAGACTAGCGGGAGGGCCAGTGGTCTACGAGCAGTACTTC.

In this sample, this clone turned up once. Other DNA sequences in the sample encode the same CDR3. The V call is TRBV19, the J call TRBJ1-1; D might be TRBD1 (6 bases). Trimming pared 3 bases from V and 4 bases from J, leaving 9 bases between. Per the germline V gene, CDR1 is LNHDA and CDR2 is SQIVND (reference sequence). This CDR3 has 13 residues. CDR3 region: CASSILGGTEAFF. The CDR3 DNA reads TGTGCCAGTAGTATCTTAGGGGGCACTGAAGCTTTCTTT. Looking up the rest from reference TRBV19 and TRBJ1-1 gives the full variable domain: DGGITQSPKYLFRKEGQNVTLSCEQNLNHDAMYWYRQDPGQGLRLIYYSQIVNDFQKGDIAEGYSVSREKKESFPLTVTSAQKNPTAFYLCASSILGGTEAFFGQGTRLTVV.

CDR3 DNA: TGTGCCAGCAGCCCGGCGGGAGGGCCTTCCCACGAGCAGTACTTC. Its translation: CASSPAGGPSHEQYF. This sequence joins TRBV14 and TRBJ2-7; TRBD2 matches 9 bases. The CDR3 extends over 15 amino acids. Unmatched junction bases numbered 9, after V lost 4 bases and J lost 5 bases. Germline V gives CDR1 SGHDN, CDR2 FVKESK. Together with reference TRBV14 and TRBJ2-7, the CDR3 gives the full variable domain: EAGVTQFPSHSVIEKGQTVTLRCDPISGHDNLYWYRRVMGKEIKFLLHFVKESKQDESGMPNNRFLAERTGGTYSTLKVQPAELEDSGVYFCASSPAGGPSHEQYFGPGTRLTVT.

This chain joins TRBV5-1 and TRBJ2-5, with 8 bases lining up with TRBD1. The CDR3 covers 15 residues. Germline lookup yields CDR1 SGHRS and CDR2 YFSETQ. Trimming removed 1 base from V and 1 base from J; junction bases left unmatched: 3. The CDR3 nucleotides are TGCGCCAGCAGCTTGACAGGGGGTAGCCAAGAGACCCAGTACTTC. Protein product: CASSLTGGSQETQYF.

The chain recombines TRBV9 with TRBJ2-3, with D perhaps TRBD2 (6 bases). Germline CDR1 is SGDLS and CDR2 is YYNGEE. Trimming removed 4 bases from V and 1 base from J, with 13 bases in between. The CDR3 loop spans 15 amino acids. The CDR3 nucleotides read TGTGCCAGCAGCTATCAGACTAGGGGCACAGATACGCAGTATTTT. Amino acid sequence: CASSYQTRGTDTQYF.

This clone came up once. The V gene is TRBV23-1, the J gene TRBJ2-1; no clear D gene. TRBV23-1 is flagged as an ORF with uncertain function. V was trimmed by 6 bases and J by 9 bases, leaving 27 bases between them. The CDR3 spans 17 residues. The chain's CDR3 is CASSHFGAPLGGFEQFF. For the CDR3, the DNA is TGCGCCAGCAGCCATTTCGGAGCCCCGCTGGGTGGGTTTGAGCAGTTCTTC.

The J gene is TRBJ2-3, the V gene TRBV18; D is unresolved. Germline CDR1 KGHSH, CDR2 LQKENI. The length of the CDR3 is 14 residues. The V end lost 3 bases, the J end lost 0 bases, and 7 bases lay between the germline ends. The CDR3 DNA follows: TGTGCCAGCTCACCGTCGAGCAGCACAGATACGCAGTATTTT. Its protein product is CASSPSSSTDTQYF.

This sequence joins TRBV5-1 and TRBJ2-3, with 7 nucleotides matching TRBD2. The CDR3 contains 16 residues. V lost 3 bases to trimming and J lost 4 bases; unmatched junction nucleotides: 11. The V gene's germline CDR1 is SGHRS and CDR2 YFSETQ. CDR3 protein: CASSSGTIGNADTQYF. The CDR3 nucleotides read TGCGCCAGCAGCTCTGGGACTATTGGGAACGCAGATACGCAGTATTTT.

The chain employs TRBV21-1 and TRBJ2-7; the table's D gene call, TRBD1, was not cross checked with the DNA. TRBV21-1 is a documented pseudogene. This CDR3 region has 14 residues. The DNA of the CDR3 is TGTGCCAGAAAAGGGACAGGGTTTTGTCACGAGCAGTACTTC. Protein: CARKGTGFCHEQYF.